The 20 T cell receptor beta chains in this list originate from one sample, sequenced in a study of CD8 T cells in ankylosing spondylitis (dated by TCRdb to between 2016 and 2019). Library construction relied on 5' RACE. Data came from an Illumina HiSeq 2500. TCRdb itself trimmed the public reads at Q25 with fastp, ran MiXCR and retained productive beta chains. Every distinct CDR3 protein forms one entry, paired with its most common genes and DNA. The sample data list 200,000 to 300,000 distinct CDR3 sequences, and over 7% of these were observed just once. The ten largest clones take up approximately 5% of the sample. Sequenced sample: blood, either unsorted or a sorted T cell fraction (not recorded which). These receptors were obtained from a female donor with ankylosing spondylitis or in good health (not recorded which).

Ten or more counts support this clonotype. Written as DNA, the CDR3 is TGTGCCAGCAGTTTAGGACGGGAGCGAGGCAGCGGGGAGCTGTTTTTT. It specifies CASSLGRERGSGELFF. V gene TRBV12-3 or TRBV12-4 combines with J gene TRBJ2-2, with D perhaps matching TRBD2 (6 bases). Between the trimmed V and J ends, which lost 1 base and 7 bases, there was a span of 16 bases. The CDR3 has 16 residues.

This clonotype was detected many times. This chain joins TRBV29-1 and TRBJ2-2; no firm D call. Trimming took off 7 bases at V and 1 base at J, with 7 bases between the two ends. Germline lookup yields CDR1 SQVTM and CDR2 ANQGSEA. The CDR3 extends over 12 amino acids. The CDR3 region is CSASRNTGELFF. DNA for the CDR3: TGCAGCGCGTCCCGGAACACCGGGGAGCTGTTTTTT.

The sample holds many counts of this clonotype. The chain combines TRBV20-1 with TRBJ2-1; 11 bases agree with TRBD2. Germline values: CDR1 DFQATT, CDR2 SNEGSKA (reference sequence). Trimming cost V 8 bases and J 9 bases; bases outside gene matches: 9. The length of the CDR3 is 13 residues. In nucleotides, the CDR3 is TGCAGTCGTACTAGCGGGAGCCGAGGTGAGCAGTTCTTC. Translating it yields CSRTSGSRGEQFF.

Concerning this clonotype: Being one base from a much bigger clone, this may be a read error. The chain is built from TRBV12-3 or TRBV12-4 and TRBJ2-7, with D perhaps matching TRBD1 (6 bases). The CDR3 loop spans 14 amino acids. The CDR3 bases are TGTGCCAGCAGTTTAGGGGACACCGGCTACAAGCAGTACTTC. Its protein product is CASSLGDTGYKQYF.

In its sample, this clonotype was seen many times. The CDR3 sequence: CASSPGTGVYNEQFF. Here the CDR3 DNA reads TGTGCCAGCAGCCCTGGGACAGGGGTGTACAATGAGCAGTTCTTC. The chain recombines TRBV7-9 with TRBJ2-1; 10 bases line up with TRBD1. Germline CDR1 SEHNR, CDR2 FQNEAQ (reference sequence). This CDR3 has 15 amino acids. The V and J ends lost 5 bases and 4 bases, in that order; junction bases with no gene match: 5.

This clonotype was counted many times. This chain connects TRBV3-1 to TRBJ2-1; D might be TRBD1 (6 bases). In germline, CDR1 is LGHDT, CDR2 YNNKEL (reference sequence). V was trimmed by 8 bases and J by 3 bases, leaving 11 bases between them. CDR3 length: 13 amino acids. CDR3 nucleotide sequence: TGTGCCAGCGCCCGGGACAACTACAATGAGCAGTTCTTC. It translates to CASARDNYNEQFF.

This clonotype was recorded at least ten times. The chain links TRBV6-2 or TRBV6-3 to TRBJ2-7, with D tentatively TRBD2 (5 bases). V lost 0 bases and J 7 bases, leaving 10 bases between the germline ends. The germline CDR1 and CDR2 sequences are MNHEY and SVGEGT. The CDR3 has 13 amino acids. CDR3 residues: CASSYSTPGEQYF. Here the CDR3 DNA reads TGTGCCAGCAGTTACTCCACACCGGGGGAGCAGTACTTC.

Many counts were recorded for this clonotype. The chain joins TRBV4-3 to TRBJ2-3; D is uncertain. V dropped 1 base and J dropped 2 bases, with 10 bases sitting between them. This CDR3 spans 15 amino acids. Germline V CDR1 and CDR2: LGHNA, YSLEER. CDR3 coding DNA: TGCGCCAGCAGCCAAGCCACCCTAGTCACAGATACGCAGTATTTT. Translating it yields CASSQATLVTDTQYF.

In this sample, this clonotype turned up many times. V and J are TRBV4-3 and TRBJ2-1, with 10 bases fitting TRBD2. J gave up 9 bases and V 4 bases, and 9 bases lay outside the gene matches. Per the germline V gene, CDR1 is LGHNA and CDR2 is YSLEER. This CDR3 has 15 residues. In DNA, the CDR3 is TGCGCCAGCAGCCCAAGGACTAGCGGCGCAATTGAGCAGTTCTTC. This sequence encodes CASSPRTSGAIEQFF.

This CDR3 reads CASTEKGGLHQETQYF. CDR3 bases: TGTGCCAGCACCGAAAAGGGGGGACTACACCAAGAGACCCAGTACTTC. The chain combines TRBV7-9 with TRBJ2-5, with a weak D call TRBD2 (7 bases). CDR1 is SEHNR, CDR2 FQNEAQ, per germline (reference sequence). The germline V and J ends were trimmed by 7 bases and 0 bases, with 18 bases remaining between them. This CDR3 spans 16 amino acids.

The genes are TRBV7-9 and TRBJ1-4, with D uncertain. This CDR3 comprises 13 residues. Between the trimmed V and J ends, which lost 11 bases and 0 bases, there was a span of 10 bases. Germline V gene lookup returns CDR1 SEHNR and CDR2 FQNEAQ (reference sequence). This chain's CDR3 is CALTPTTNEKLFF. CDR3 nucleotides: TGTGCCCTAACTCCAACAACTAATGAAAAACTGTTTTTT. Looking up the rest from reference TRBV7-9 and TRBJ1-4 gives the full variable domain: DTGVSQNPRHKITKRGQNVTFRCDPISEHNRLYWYRQTLGQGPEFLTYFQNEAQLEKSRLLSDRFSAERPKGSFSTLEIQRTEQGDSAMYLCALTPTTNEKLFFGSGTQLSVL.

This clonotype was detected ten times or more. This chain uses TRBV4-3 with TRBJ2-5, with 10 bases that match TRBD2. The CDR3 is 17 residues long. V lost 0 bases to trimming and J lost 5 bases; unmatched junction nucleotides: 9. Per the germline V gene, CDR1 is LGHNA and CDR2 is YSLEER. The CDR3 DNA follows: TGCGCCAGCAGCCAAGATAGGGCTAGCGGGAGATTGGAGACCCAGTACTTC. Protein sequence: CASSQDRASGRLETQYF.

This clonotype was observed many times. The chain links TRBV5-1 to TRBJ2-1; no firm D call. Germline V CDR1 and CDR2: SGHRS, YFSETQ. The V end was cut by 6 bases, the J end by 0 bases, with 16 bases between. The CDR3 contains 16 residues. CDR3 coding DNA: TGCGCCAGCACGACTGGAGTTTCTAGCTCCTACAATGAGCAGTTCTTC. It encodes CASTTGVSSSYNEQFF.

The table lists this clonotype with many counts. CDR3 loop: CASRLEGTHVEAFF. The CDR3 nucleotides are TGTGCAAGTCGCTTAGAAGGGACACATGTTGAAGCTTTCTTT. The chain couples TRBV12-2 to TRBJ1-1; the table's D call, TRBD1, has no DNA check behind it. TRBV12-2 is an annotated pseudogene. The CDR3 has 14 amino acids.

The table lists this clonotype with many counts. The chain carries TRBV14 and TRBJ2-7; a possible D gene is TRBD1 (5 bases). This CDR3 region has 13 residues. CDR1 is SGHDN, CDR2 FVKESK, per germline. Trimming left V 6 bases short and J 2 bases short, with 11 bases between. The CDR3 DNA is TGTGCCAGCAGGTACAGCAGGGCCTACGAGCAGTACTTC. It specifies CASRYSRAYEQYF. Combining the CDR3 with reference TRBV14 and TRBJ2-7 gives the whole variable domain EAGVTQFPSHSVIEKGQTVTLRCDPISGHDNLYWYRRVMGKEIKFLLHFVKESKQDESGMPNNRFLAERTGGTYSTLKVQPAELEDSGVYFCASRYSRAYEQYFGPGTRLTVT.

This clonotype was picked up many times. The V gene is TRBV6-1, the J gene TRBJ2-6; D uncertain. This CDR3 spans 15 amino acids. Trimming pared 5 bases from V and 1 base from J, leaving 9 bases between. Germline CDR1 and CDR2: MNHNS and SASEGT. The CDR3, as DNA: TGTGCCAGCAGTCAACAAGGATCTGGGGCCAACGTCCTGACTTTC. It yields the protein CASSQQGSGANVLTF.

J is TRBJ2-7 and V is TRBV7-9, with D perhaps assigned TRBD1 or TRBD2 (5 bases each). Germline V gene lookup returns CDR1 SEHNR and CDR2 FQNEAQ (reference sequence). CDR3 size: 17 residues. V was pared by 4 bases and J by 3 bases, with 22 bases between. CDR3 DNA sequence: TGTGCCAGCAGCTCGTCTGGGGCCGGGACGGTACTCTACGAGCAGTACTTC. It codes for CASSSSGAGTVLYEQYF.

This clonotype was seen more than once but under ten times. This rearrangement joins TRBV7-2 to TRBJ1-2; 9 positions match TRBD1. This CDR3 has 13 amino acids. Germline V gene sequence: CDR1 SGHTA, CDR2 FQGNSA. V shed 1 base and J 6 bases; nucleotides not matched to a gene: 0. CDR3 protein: CASSLGDRDGYTF. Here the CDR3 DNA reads TGTGCCAGCAGCTTAGGGGACAGGGATGGCTACACCTTC.

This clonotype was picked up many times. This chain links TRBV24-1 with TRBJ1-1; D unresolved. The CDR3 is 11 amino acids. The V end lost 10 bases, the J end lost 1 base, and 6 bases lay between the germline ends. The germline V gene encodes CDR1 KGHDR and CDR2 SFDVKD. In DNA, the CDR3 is TGTGCCACTAGAGAGAACACTGAAGCTTTCTTT. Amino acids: CATRENTEAFF.

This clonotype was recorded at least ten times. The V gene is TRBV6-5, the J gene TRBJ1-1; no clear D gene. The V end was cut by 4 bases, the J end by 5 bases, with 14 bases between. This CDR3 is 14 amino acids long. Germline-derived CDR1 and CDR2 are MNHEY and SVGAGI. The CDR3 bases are TGTGCCAGCAGTTTTAGCCGCGGACGGACTGAAGCTTTCTTT. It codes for CASSFSRGRTEAFF.